These 21 T cell receptor beta chains share one sample of origin, sequenced in a study of blood T cells in healthy people across ages. A second PCR, run for roughly 7 to 12 cycles, used a sample-barcoded 5' primer plus a J-beta primer mix. TCRdb re-called the 5' RACE reads through MiXCR, storing one row per CDR3 protein. The table has almost 550,000 distinct CDR3 sequences, 24% seen once. This same sample was also part of a study on T cells of mothers and their children.

The sample consisted of blood. The receptors shown here come from a boy between 10 and 17 years old in good health.

The chain is built from TRBV15 and TRBJ2-5; 9 bases align to TRBD2. Per germline, CDR1 LNHNV and CDR2 YYDKDF (reference sequence). The V segment lost 1 base and the J segment 4 bases; nucleotides outside the gene matches: 1. This CDR3 is 14 amino acids long. The CDR3 bases are TGTGCCACCAGCAGAGGCGGGAGGGTAGAGACCCAGTACTTC. Protein product: CATSRGGRVETQYF.

This clonotype was counted only a few times. This chain joins TRBV29-1 and TRBJ2-2; 9 nucleotides agree with TRBD1. This CDR3 is built from 13 residues. After removal of 5 bases from V and 6 bases from J, the junction contained 4 bases not matched to a gene. In germline, CDR1 is SQVTM, CDR2 ANQGSEA. The CDR3 DNA sequence: TGCAGCGTTAGGGACAGGGAGCCCGGGGAGCTGTTTTTT. It yields the protein CSVRDREPGELFF.

The chain employs TRBV11-2 and TRBJ2-1; D is ambiguous. V was trimmed by 5 bases and J by 3 bases, leaving 8 bases between them. Per the germline V gene, CDR1 is SGHAT and CDR2 is FQNNGV. The CDR3 covers 13 residues. CDR3: CASSAPSYNEQFF. The CDR3 DNA is TGTGCCAGCAGCGCCCCCAGCTACAATGAGCAGTTCTTC.

This clonotype was seen more than once but under ten times. This rearrangement joins TRBV5-1 to TRBJ2-3; D remains unclear. The CDR3 runs 13 residues. V was trimmed by 4 bases and J by 6 bases, leaving 12 bases between them. Germline CDR1 SGHRS, CDR2 YFSETQ. Here the CDR3 DNA reads TGCGCCAGCAGCAACGGTCCAGGCGATACGCAGTATTTT. Translating it yields CASSNGPGDTQYF.

The chain uses TRBV25-1 and TRBJ2-1, with TRBD1 as a possible D gene (7 bases). Per the germline V gene, CDR1 is MGHDK and CDR2 is SYGVNS. This CDR3 has 15 amino acids. V was pared by 6 bases and J by 2 bases, with 14 bases between. The CDR3 reads CASSRGDLTYNEQFF. CDR3 DNA: TGTGCCAGCAGCAGGGGGGATCTTACCTACAATGAGCAGTTCTTC.

V usage is TRBV10-3 and J usage is TRBJ2-7; D unresolved. This CDR3 spans 12 amino acids. The ends were cut back, 6 bases at V and 3 bases at J, with 9 bases in the middle. In germline, CDR1 is ENHRY, CDR2 SYGVKD. DNA for the CDR3: TGTGCCATCAGGTCCTTGAACTACGAGCAGTACTTC. Protein: CAIRSLNYEQYF.

The gene calls are TRBV6-5 and TRBJ2-3, with a tentative D call TRBD2 (6 bases). CDR3 length equals 15 residues. V was cut by 5 bases and J by 6 bases, with 18 bases left in between. The germline CDR1 and CDR2 sequences are MNHEY and SVGAGI. CDR3 nucleotides: TGTGCCAGCAGTCAAACTACGCGGGGACTGGATACGCAGTATTTT. Translating gives CASSQTTRGLDTQYF.

This rearrangement joins TRBV4-3 to TRBJ1-4; a weak D match, TRBD1 (5 bases). V dropped 0 bases and J dropped 1 base, with 15 bases sitting between them. Germline CDR1 and CDR2: LGHNA and YSLEER. The CDR3 is 18 amino acids. The CDR3 region is CASSQEVAGQLTNEKLFF. The CDR3, as DNA: TGCGCCAGCAGCCAAGAAGTTGCAGGGCAATTAACTAATGAAAAACTGTTTTTT.

V is TRBV29-1 and J is TRBJ2-2, with D perhaps TRBD1 or TRBD2 (5 bases each). CDR1 is SQVTM and CDR2 is ANQGSEA in the germline V gene. Between the trimmed V and J ends, which lost 3 bases and 4 bases, there was a span of 18 bases. The CDR3 spans 16 residues. The CDR3 loop reads CSVERAQGDGTGELFF. CDR3 DNA: TGCAGCGTTGAGAGGGCGCAGGGTGATGGCACCGGGGAGCTGTTTTTT.

This chain joins TRBV20-1 and TRBJ2-7, with 11 bases lining up with TRBD2. V shed 1 base, J shed 4 bases, and the junction held 12 bases outside the gene matches. In germline, CDR1 is DFQATT, CDR2 SNEGSKA (reference sequence). The CDR3 sequence is 17 residues long. The CDR3 region is CSARVFRQTSGIYEQYF. DNA of the CDR3: TGCAGTGCTAGAGTTTTCCGTCAGACTAGCGGGATATACGAGCAGTACTTC.

The chain recombines TRBV7-9 with TRBJ2-5; TRBD1 agrees at 7 bases. The germline V gene has CDR1 SEHNR and CDR2 FQNEAQ (reference sequence). This CDR3 is 13 amino acids long. CDR3 in amino acids: CVPGQTLGETQYF. As DNA, the CDR3 is TGTGTGCCGGGACAGACATTGGGAGAGACCCAGTACTTC.

J is TRBJ2-1 and V is TRBV7-2, with 11 bases aligning to TRBD2. This CDR3 has 15 residues. V was pared by 4 bases and J by 6 bases, with 5 bases of the junction left unmatched. Germline-derived CDR1 and CDR2 are SGHTA and FQGNSA. The CDR3 DNA sequence: TGTGCCAGCAGCTGGACTAGCGGGCCCGGCAATGAGCAGTTCTTC. Encoded protein: CASSWTSGPGNEQFF.

The chain carries TRBV7-2 and TRBJ1-5; TRBD1 agrees at 7 bases. This CDR3 spans 15 amino acids. The junction had 4 bases not matched to a gene; V was cut back by 3 bases and J by 2 bases. Germline V lookup: CDR1 SGHTA, CDR2 FQGNSA. In DNA form, the CDR3 reads TGTGCCAGCAGCTTTGGACAGGATGGCAATCAGCCCCAGCATTTT. Its translation: CASSFGQDGNQPQHF.

This clonotype has just a few counts. J is TRBJ1-1 and V is TRBV2; possible D gene TRBD1, 5 bases. V lost 6 bases and J lost 5, with 16 bases in between. The CDR3 is 14 amino acids. The germline V gene encodes CDR1 SNHLY and CDR2 FYNNEI. CDR3 in amino acids: CASRSAGRGTEAFF. The CDR3 DNA sequence: TGTGCCAGCAGATCCGCAGGCCGGGGGACTGAAGCTTTCTTT.

V and J are TRBV5-1 and TRBJ1-1, with D possibly being TRBD1 (5 bases). V dropped 4 bases and J dropped 0 bases, with 13 bases sitting between them. Germline lookup yields CDR1 SGHRS and CDR2 YFSETQ. This CDR3 contains 15 residues. The CDR3 reads CASSLRQNMNTEAFF. The CDR3 bases are TGCGCCAGCAGCCTCCGACAGAACATGAACACTGAAGCTTTCTTT.

This clonotype was seen only a few times. CDR3 coding DNA: TGTGCCAGCAGCTCCCCCGTCGCAGATACGCAGTATTTT. It is translated as CASSSPVADTQYF. This rearrangement joins TRBV7-8 to TRBJ2-3, with D hard to call. Germline lookup yields CDR1 SGHVS and CDR2 FQNEAQ. V was shortened by 4 bases and J by 4 bases, with 9 bases between the two germline ends. CDR3 length: 13 residues. Looking up the rest from reference TRBV7-8 and TRBJ2-3 gives the full variable domain: GAGVSQSPRYKVAKRGQDVALRCDPISGHVSLFWYQQALGQGPEFLTYFQNEAQLDKSGLPSDRFFAERPEGSVSTLKIQRTQQEDSAVYLCASSSPVADTQYFGPGTRLTVL.

In this sample, this clonotype turned up a few times. This rearrangement joins TRBV12-3 or TRBV12-4 to TRBJ2-1; 7 nucleotides match TRBD2. The length of the CDR3 is 15 residues. The J segment lost 7 bases and the V segment lost 6 bases, leaving 12 bases of the junction unmatched. In DNA, the CDR3 is TGTGCCAGCAGGCTATCAAGCGGGAAATCGAATGAGCAGTTCTTC. Protein: CASRLSSGKSNEQFF.

V and J are TRBV6-2 or TRBV6-3 and TRBJ2-3; TRBD2 might be the D (6 bases). V was trimmed by 5 bases and J by 1 base, leaving 13 bases between them. CDR3 length equals 15 residues. The V gene's germline CDR1 is MNHEY and CDR2 SVGEGT. The CDR3 sequence is CASSDMTRRTDTQYF. The CDR3 nucleotides are TGTGCCAGCAGTGATATGACTAGACGCACAGATACGCAGTATTTT.

V gene TRBV11-2 combines with J gene TRBJ2-5; D is undetermined. CDR3 size: 16 residues. The V and J ends lost 0 bases and 1 base respectively, with 12 bases between them. Germline loops: CDR1 SGHAT, CDR2 FQNNGV. CDR3 in amino acids: CASSLDPHYSQETQYF. CDR3 DNA: TGTGCCAGCAGCTTAGATCCCCACTATTCCCAAGAGACCCAGTACTTC.

Note on this clonotype: At one end the junction does not follow the germline gene, possibly because of a read error. This chain connects TRBV5-1 to TRBJ1-4; no firm D call. The CDR3 runs 15 residues. Germline V CDR1 and CDR2: SGHRS, YFSETQ. CDR3 sequence: CAGSLETAFNEKLFF. CDR3 bases: TGCGCCGGCAGCTTGGAAACCGCCTTTAATGAAAAACTGTTTTTT.

This clonotype was seen many times. V usage is TRBV5-5 and J usage is TRBJ2-7; TRBD2 matches at 7 bases. CDR3 length: 14 amino acids. Per germline, CDR1 SGHKS and CDR2 YYEKEE (reference sequence). Losses at the gene ends were 0 bases for V and 2 bases for J; bases not matched to a gene: 2. The CDR3, as DNA: TGTGCCAGCAGCTTGGTGGCGGGAGCCTACGAGCAGTACTTC. The encoded protein is CASSLVAGAYEQYF.